The 13 T cell receptor beta chains presented below share a single source sample, sequenced in a study of T cell repertoires in cytomegalovirus infection (dated by TCRdb to the late 2010s). No antigens are known for them. This sample was sequenced with an Illumina HiSeq 1500. Starting from the raw public reads, TCRdb applied fastp trimming at Q25, assembled clones with MiXCR and retained in-frame beta chains. A single entry per CDR3 protein holds the most common genes and DNA from its merged rows. Within this sample are 650,000 to 900,000 distinct CDR3 sequences, with about 31% of them counted one time only. The ten largest clonotypes hold 12% of the sample. The treatment or condition label on this specimen signifies: in vitro stimulation with specific CMV peptide epitopes to enrich CMV-specific T cells. The sample here was cultured CD8+ T cells from PBMCs, taken from culture after CMV antigen stimulation. The receptors were sampled from a human donor in good health (CMV status not recorded). Some clones in this sample may be carry-over from other donors' samples.

The V call is TRBV10-3, the J call TRBJ2-5, with a possible D match to TRBD2 (6 bases). The CDR3 loop spans 13 amino acids. Germline assignment: CDR1 ENHRY and CDR2 SYGVKD. With 7 bases removed from V and 1 base from J, the gap between germline ends came to 10 bases. DNA for the CDR3: TGTGCCATCATGGGAGGAGCCCAAGAGACCCAGTACTTC. It specifies CAIMGGAQETQYF.

The chain is built from TRBV27 and TRBJ1-2, with D maybe TRBD1 (5 bases). The CDR3 is 14 amino acids. Trimming shortened V by 3 bases and J by 4 bases, and 12 bases separated the two germline ends. Germline V CDR1 and CDR2: MNHEY, SMNVEV (reference sequence). DNA of the CDR3: TGTGCCAGCAGTTTCTTAGGGGTTGGCTATGGCTACACCTTC. Translation: CASSFLGVGYGYTF.

The rearrangement joins TRBV7-2 to TRBJ1-2; TRBD1 agrees at 8 bases. In germline, CDR1 is SGHTA, CDR2 FQGNSA. There are 16 residues in the CDR3. Losses at the gene ends were 5 bases for V and 1 base for J; bases not matched to a gene: 9. The CDR3 protein is CASSQGAGLGNYGYTF. CDR3 coding DNA: TGTGCCAGCAGCCAGGGGGCGGGGCTTGGTAACTATGGCTACACCTTC. Full variable domain (remainder filled in from reference TRBV7-2 and TRBJ1-2): GAGVSQSPSNKVTEKGKDVELRCDPISGHTALYWYRQSLGQGLEFLIYFQGNSAPDKSGLPSDRFSAERTGGSVSTLTIQRTQQEDSAVYLCASSQGAGLGNYGYTFGSGTRLTVV.

This clonotype has ten or more counts. V and J are TRBV28 and TRBJ1-4; D gene ambiguous. The CDR3 covers 15 residues. V was cut by 3 bases and J by 0 bases, with 8 bases left in between. Germline lookup yields CDR1 MDHEN and CDR2 SYDVKM. In nucleotides, the CDR3 is TGTGCCAGCAGTTTGGCGTTCGCAACTAATGAAAAACTGTTTTTT. It specifies CASSLAFATNEKLFF.

This clonotype has just a few counts. The chain is built from TRBV11-3 and TRBJ1-1; 11 nucleotides agree with TRBD1. V shed 5 bases, J shed 6 bases, and the junction held 5 bases outside the gene matches. The CDR3 totals 14 residues. The germline V gene encodes CDR1 SGHNT and CDR2 YENEEA. CDR3 protein: CASSNRDRGSEAFF. As DNA, the CDR3 is TGTGCCAGCAGCAACCGGGACAGGGGGTCTGAAGCTTTCTTT.

The chain recombines TRBV2 with TRBJ2-7, with 8 bases lining up with TRBD1. CDR3 size: 13 residues. The trim removed 8 bases at V and 1 base at J, leaving 4 bases unmatched. Germline V lookup: CDR1 SNHLY, CDR2 FYNNEI. The CDR3 protein is CASQDRVSYEQYV. In DNA, the CDR3 is TGTGCCAGCCAGGACAGGGTATCCTACGAGCAGTACGTC.

This clonotype has more than one count but fewer than ten. V is TRBV3-1 and J is TRBJ1-6, with 10 bases matching TRBD1. The trim removed 3 bases at V and 8 bases at J, leaving 10 bases unmatched. This CDR3 has 17 amino acids. Per the germline V gene, CDR1 is LGHDT and CDR2 is YNNKEL (reference sequence). The CDR3 loop is CASSHFRTGGIDSPLHF. CDR3 coding DNA: TGTGCCAGCAGCCATTTTCGGACAGGGGGGATAGATTCACCCCTCCACTTT. Filled out from reference TRBV3-1 and TRBJ1-6, the complete variable domain reads DTAVSQTPKYLVTQMGNDKSIKCEQNLGHDTMYWYKQDSKKFLKIMFSYNNKELIINETVPNRFSPKSPDKAHLNLHINSLELGDSAVYFCASSHFRTGGIDSPLHFGNGTRLTVT.

The chain links TRBV7-9 to TRBJ1-4; D is unresolved. V was pared by 3 bases and J by 14 bases, with 13 bases between. Germline CDR1 SEHNR, CDR2 FQNEAQ (reference sequence). This CDR3 has 12 residues. CDR3 sequence: CASSFRGSELFF. CDR3 coding DNA: TGTGCCAGCAGCTTTCGTGGGTCTGAGCTGTTTTTT.

J is TRBJ2-1 and V is TRBV5-1; 8 bases are a match to TRBD1. Germline loops: CDR1 SGHRS, CDR2 YFSETQ. V lost 4 bases to trimming and J lost 4 bases; unmatched junction nucleotides: 7. This CDR3 is 15 amino acids long. CDR3: CASSPRTGFYNEQFF. Here the CDR3 DNA reads TGCGCCAGCAGCCCGCGGACAGGGTTTTACAATGAGCAGTTCTTC.

The chain recombines TRBV12-3 or TRBV12-4 with TRBJ1-2, with a tentative D call TRBD1 (5 bases). The V end was cut by 2 bases, the J end by 4 bases, with 11 bases between. This CDR3 is built from 14 residues. The CDR3 loop is CASSLRTKLYGYTF. In DNA, the CDR3 is TGTGCCAGCAGTTTAAGGACAAAGCTCTATGGCTACACCTTC.

The CDR3 nucleotides read TGTGCCAGCAGCCTCTTTTGGGACGAAGAAAAACTGTTTTTT. Translated, it gives CASSLFWDEEKLFF. The chain employs TRBV12-3 or TRBV12-4 and TRBJ1-4, with TRBD1 as a possible D gene (5 bases). The CDR3 consists of 14 residues. The V end was cut by 6 bases, the J end by 8 bases, with 16 bases between.

In regard to this clonotype: A much larger clone differs from this one at a single base, so this may be a read error. This chain joins TRBV20-1 and TRBJ2-3; the match to TRBD2 covers 8 bases. Unmatched junction bases numbered 8, after V lost 1 base and J lost 2 bases. Germline-derived CDR1 and CDR2 are DFQATT and SNEGSKA (reference sequence). The CDR3 length is 16 residues. The CDR3 nucleotides are TGCAGTGCTAGAGGGGCCGGGGGGGCTCTCACAGATACGCAGTATTTT. Residues: CSARGAGGALTDTQYF.

This chain uses TRBV5-8 with TRBJ2-1; no definite D call. Germline loops: CDR1 SGHTS, CDR2 YDEGEE. The CDR3 contains 13 residues. V was cut by 4 bases and J by 7 bases, with 12 bases left in between. As DNA, the CDR3 is TGTGCCAGCAGCCCCGGTCTGCGGAATGAGCAGTTCTTC. As protein: CASSPGLRNEQFF.